The entry that follows covers one T cell receptor (beta chain) sequence. Its antigen is unidentified. The sample comes from a study of CD8+CD57+ T cells in acquired aplastic anemia. About the research overall: Quantities of DNA derived from sorted CD4+ and CD8+ cells averaged approximately 3 ug. The study's findings and limits: Researchers reported that CD8+ Simpson's diversity was not significantly different in patients versus controls. Patients and controls shared over 25 CD8+ CDR3 sequences, which appeared highly expressed in patients and within their immunodominant clones.

Genomic DNA templated the TCR beta VDJ and CDR3 profiling. TCRdb reanalysed the reads using MiXCR and keeps one entry per CDR3 protein. The profile covers fewer than 250,000 distinct CDR3 sequences, with about 44% appearing a single time and over 7.5% taken by the ten largest. Flow cytometry had shown expanded CD8+CD57+ cells in the patients chosen for sequencing. Untreated patients provided the blood samples, with no therapy given before sampling. The germline V and J ends were trimmed by 6 bases and 4 bases, with 21 bases remaining between them. This CDR3 has 16 residues. This sequence was found in a human donor with aplastic anemia. The rearrangement links TRBV12-3 or TRBV12-4 to TRBJ1-1, with a weak D call TRBD1 (6 bases). The specimen sequenced was sorted CD4+, CD8+, or CD8+CD57+ T cells (not recorded which) from PBMCs. CDR3: CASREGGGRVFTEAFF. The CDR3 DNA reads as TGTGCCAGCAGGGAGGGGGGGGGGCGGGTTTTCACTGAAGCTTTCTTT.